Given below is one T cell receptor beta chain in context. The sample belongs to a study of technical replicates of blood from a few donors. The CDR3 consists of 18 residues. Trimming took 3 bases from V and 7 from J; bases not matched to a gene: 13. CDR1 is LNHDA, CDR2 SQIVND, per germline (reference sequence). TCRdb's copy holds only in-frame clones and misses some; the assay was immunoSEQ multiplex PCR. The sample holds tens of thousands of clones, approximately 86% seen once. V and J are TRBV19 and TRBJ2-6, with 9 bases aligning to TRBD1. This TCR derives from a human donor in good health. Some clones in this sample may be carry-over from other donors' samples. Input material: PBMCs. CDR3 DNA sequence: TGTGCCAGTAGTATTAGGGGACAGGGACTTCGAAATGCCAACGTCCTGACTTTC. This codes for CASSIRGQGLRNANVLTF.